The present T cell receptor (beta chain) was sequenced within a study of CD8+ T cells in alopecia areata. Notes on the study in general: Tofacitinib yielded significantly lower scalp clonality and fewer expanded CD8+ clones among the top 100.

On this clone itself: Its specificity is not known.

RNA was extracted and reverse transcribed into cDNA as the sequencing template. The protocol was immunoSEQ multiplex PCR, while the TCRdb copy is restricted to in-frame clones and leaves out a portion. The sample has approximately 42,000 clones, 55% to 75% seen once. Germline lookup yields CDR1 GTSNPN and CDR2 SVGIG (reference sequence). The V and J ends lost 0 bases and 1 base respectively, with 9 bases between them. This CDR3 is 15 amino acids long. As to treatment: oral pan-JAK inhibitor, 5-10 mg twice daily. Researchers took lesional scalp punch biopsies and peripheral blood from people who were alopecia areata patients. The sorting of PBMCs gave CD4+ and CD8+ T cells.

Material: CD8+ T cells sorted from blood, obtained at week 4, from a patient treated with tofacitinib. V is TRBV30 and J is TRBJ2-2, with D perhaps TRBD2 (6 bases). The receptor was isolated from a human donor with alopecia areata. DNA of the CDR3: TGTGCCTGGAGTGTGGGGAGGCTGAACACCGGGGAGCTGTTTTTT. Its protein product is CAWSVGRLNTGELFF.